The source of this T cell receptor (beta chain) is a study of shared clonotypes between healthy human individuals. For this clone: No antigen is known for it.

The table came from immunoSEQ multiplex PCR; TCRdb's copy has only in-frame clones and leaves some out. The repertoire holds 600,000 to 750,000 clones, over 60% seen once, with more than 1.5% in the top ten. From CD4+ cells came CD45RA+ naive and CD45RA-negative memory subsets. Germline V gives CDR1 SGHRS, CDR2 YFSETQ. V shed 4 bases and J 6 bases; nucleotides not matched to a gene: 9. This CDR3 has 15 amino acids. Broader study findings: Shared clonotypes: 4.5% to 6.5% naive CD4, under 4% naive CD8, 2.3% memory CD4, over 0.3% memory CD8. The small donor group covered limited genetic and exposure diversity. Researchers sampled only blood; tissue repertoires likely differ.

The genes are TRBV5-1 and TRBJ2-2; 7 nucleotides line up with TRBD1. The sequencing input was memory CD4+ T cells sorted from blood. Subset of the sample: CD45RA-negative fraction. The source is a woman aged 25 to 45 in good health. The CDR3 is CASSAGTEGPGELFF. CDR3 bases: TGCGCCAGCAGCGCCGGGACAGAGGGACCCGGGGAGCTGTTTTTT. The variable domain in full, completed from reference TRBV5-1 and TRBJ2-2, reads KAGVTQTPRYLIKTRGQQVTLSCSPISGHRSVSWYQQTPGQGLQFLFEYFSETQRNKGNFPGRFSGRQFSNSRSEMNVSTLELGDSALYLCASSAGTEGPGELFFGEGSRLTVL.